Below are 10 T cell receptor beta chains sequenced from a single sample in a study of CD8 T cells in ankylosing spondylitis. TCRdb used MiXCR to reprocess the 5' RACE reads, holding one entry per CDR3 protein. This table holds approximately 190,000 distinct CDR3 sequences, roughly 13% found once. The sequenced sample consisted of blood, either unsorted or a sorted T cell fraction (not recorded which). Receptor source: a female donor with ankylosing spondylitis or in good health (not recorded which).

This clonotype came up a few times. This sequence joins TRBV30 and TRBJ2-4; D not certain. Between the trimmed V and J ends, which lost 0 bases and 7 bases, there was a span of 7 bases. Germline V gene lookup returns CDR1 GTSNPN and CDR2 SVGIG (reference sequence). The length of the CDR3 is 12 residues. In nucleotides, the CDR3 is TGTGCCTGGAGTGTATCAGACAACATTCAGTACTTC. Translated, it gives CAWSVSDNIQYF.

This clonotype showed up many times. The chain joins TRBV20-1 to TRBJ2-1, with D maybe TRBD2 (5 bases). Germline CDR1 is DFQATT and CDR2 is SNEGSKA (reference sequence). The CDR3 extends over 13 amino acids. The CDR3: CSALALRANEQFF. In nucleotides, the CDR3 is TGCAGCGCTCTAGCTCTTCGGGCCAATGAGCAGTTCTTC.

This clonotype was recorded many times. The chain links TRBV7-9 to TRBJ1-2; 8 nucleotides agree with TRBD1. This CDR3 region has 15 residues. Germline V gene sequence: CDR1 SEHNR, CDR2 FQNEAQ (reference sequence). With V trimmed by 4 bases and J by 8 bases, 12 bases remained unmatched. CDR3 nucleotide sequence: TGTGCCAGCAGCTCATATCTACAGGGGGTCGGGGGCTACACCTTC. Translation: CASSSYLQGVGGYTF.

This clonotype appeared a few times. The rearrangement uses TRBV20-1 and TRBJ2-3; D remains ambiguous. CDR1 DFQATT and CDR2 SNEGSKA come from the germline V gene (reference sequence). The CDR3 runs to 15 residues. V was cut by 0 bases and J by 1 base, with 11 bases left in between. Written as DNA, the CDR3 is TGCAGTGCTAGAGATCGGTTGCTTGGCACAGATACGCAGTATTTT. Amino acid sequence: CSARDRLLGTDTQYF.

This clonotype appeared a few times. This chain links TRBV7-3 with TRBJ2-2; D is perhaps TRBD1 (5 bases). Germline V gene data show CDR1 as SGHTA and CDR2 as FQGTGA. The CDR3 has 15 amino acids. The V end lost 5 bases, the J end lost 6 bases, and 16 bases lay between the germline ends. CDR3 residues: CASSLTPGRAGELFF. In DNA, the CDR3 is TGTGCCAGCAGCCTTACCCCAGGGCGCGCCGGGGAGCTGTTTTTT.

The chain links TRBV12-3 or TRBV12-4 to TRBJ2-7, with 8 nucleotides matching TRBD2. Matching the DNA end better, TRBJ2-1 makes the J call doubtful. The CDR3 has 14 amino acids. The CDR3 nucleotides read TGTGCCAGCAGTTATGCGGGAGGCTCCTACGAGCAGTTCTTC. Protein: CASSYAGGSYEQFF.

The table lists this clonotype with a count of one. A much larger clone differs from this one at a single base, so this may be a read error. This sequence joins TRBV10-3 and TRBJ1-5, with 7 bases aligning to TRBD1. There are 14 residues in the CDR3. Germline CDR1 ENHRY, CDR2 SYGVKD. The CDR3 sequence: CAIRGEGGNQPHHF. The CDR3, as DNA: TGTGCCATCAGGGGGGAAGGGGGCAATCAGCCCCATCATTTT.

This clonotype was seen only a few times. This chain connects TRBV6-2 or TRBV6-3 to TRBJ2-7, with D perhaps TRBD2 (5 bases). Germline V gene data show CDR1 as MNHEY and CDR2 as SVGEGT. The germline V and J ends were trimmed by 11 bases and 0 bases, with 11 bases remaining between them. The CDR3 extends over 12 amino acids. DNA for the CDR3: TGTGCCGGGAGCAGTAACTCCTACGAGCAGTACTTC. Encoded protein: CAGSSNSYEQYF.

This clonotype showed up many times. The chain combines TRBV6-2 or TRBV6-3 with TRBJ2-7; TRBD2 agrees at 9 bases. The CDR3 runs 15 residues. Germline trimming cut 6 bases from V and 6 bases from J; bases unmatched to any gene: 12. Germline values: CDR1 MNHEY, CDR2 SVGEGT. The CDR3 DNA reads TGTGCCAGCAGATATAGCGGGAGTTCTTTCTCCGAGCAGTACTTC. It specifies CASRYSGSSFSEQYF.

This clonotype was seen ten or more times. The V and J genes are TRBV5-1 and TRBJ2-1; 10 nucleotides line up with TRBD2. The CDR3 contains 17 residues. Trimming at V came to 4 bases and at J to 2 bases, leaving 9 bases not matched to a gene. Germline V gene data show CDR1 as SGHRS and CDR2 as YFSETQ. The CDR3 protein is CASSPEGTSATYNEQFF. DNA of the CDR3: TGCGCCAGCAGCCCCGAAGGGACTAGCGCTACCTACAATGAGCAGTTCTTC.